What follows is one TCR beta chain and its context. There is no known antigen for this receptor. Per-base qualities were not stored, and no clone one base away is much larger. Libraries were constructed by the immunoSEQ multiplex PCR assay. The multiplex PCR relied on a mix of 60 forward primers for TCR Vbeta segments and 13 reverse primers for TCR Jbeta segments. The CDR3 region of rearranged TCR beta genes was amplified from genomic DNA by a multiplex PCR assay. The amplified TCR beta libraries were sequenced on the Illumina HiSeq System as 87-base-pair reads. The paper's processing steps were these. Across the 670 or so repertoires, a later analysis counted roughly 77 million unique TCR beta chains, around 11 million of which were shared by at least two donors. Raw reads were error-corrected and collapsed into unique sequences with a nearest-neighbor algorithm that merged closely related sequences to remove PCR and sequencing errors. CDR3 sequences were aligned to IMGT reference sequences to assign V, D and J gene segments. For a sequence to be retained, a match of at least six nucleotides was required to both a V gene segment and a J gene segment. A rearrangement counted as productive if the CDR3 had no stop codons and remained in frame with V and J, and every other rearrangement counted as non-productive. Following IMGT convention, CDR3 was defined as the stretch from the second conserved V-encoded cysteine up to the conserved J-encoded phenylalanine. The earlier analysis of some 550 of the donors excluded any sequence lacking an unambiguous match to a single V gene segment. In an earlier analysis of 587 of the donors, V segments were called functional above 56.7% productive rearrangements and were called segregating when the between-donor standard deviation exceeded 5%. A statistical classification framework was built to diagnose cytomegalovirus status from the catalog of TCR beta chain sequences. In a later analysis, V and J genes were assigned by comparing TCR nucleotide sequences against IMGT/GENE-DB human TR gene sequences. The TCRdist pipeline was used in a later analysis to assign CDR3 sequences and most-parsimonious VDJ recombination scenarios. In a later analysis, every TCR beta chain was defined by the combination of its CDR3 amino acid sequence and its V-gene family, and reads without a unique V-gene family were dropped. To address suspected cross-contamination and a sequencing artifact, a later analysis removed several hundred highly shared, low-generation-probability nucleotide sequences. In a later analysis, a clonal expansion index was calculated for each public chain from normalized within-repertoire ranks of inferred template counts. Generation probabilities in a later analysis came from a VDJ recombination model fitted to out-of-frame rearrangements, and those results were checked against IGoR. In a later analysis, TCR-TCR, TCR-HLA and TCR-CMV co-occurrence was scored with hypergeometric tests, and a repertoire-size bias correction was applied to TCR pairs. False discovery rates were estimated in a later analysis by permuting HLA or CMV assignments 20 times. In a later analysis, co-occurring TCRs were grouped using DBSCAN, with TCRdist sequence similarity added in when clustering inside HLA-allele-positive subsets. Co-occurrence clustering excluded repertoires with fewer than 30,000 or more than 120,000 public chains, plus five with anomalous nucleotide sharing. The source is immuneACCESS, and TCRdb retained only in-frame sequences with V and J called. Part of the clones is not carried over; for the studies checked, unresolved V genes explain less than half of this, and the remainder is unexplained. The D gene and trimming were derived from the DNA, and the V and J assignments and clone size from that table. The sample table holds about 170,000 clones, of which around 68% were seen once. In total, the top ten clones hold around 3% of the sample.

The source of the sample is a study of cytomegalovirus exposure and HLA in healthy donors (dated by TCRdb to 2015 to 2018). With regard to the full study: In an earlier analysis of some 550 of the donors, approximately 260 Gb of sequence data and about 110 million unique TCR beta sequences from 180 million or so T cells were reported. Around 300 gigabases of sequencing data and some 85 million unique TCR sequences were included in an early release covering roughly 600 HLA-typed donors. Of the 350 to 400 genotyped donors, over 70% fell in the genetic ancestry cluster associated with self-reported Caucasian donors. The study aimed to test whether cataloging public T cell receptors could reveal signatures of past pathogen exposure. The T cell repertoires of roughly 660 subjects were profiled by immunosequencing and related to cytomegalovirus serostatus. Along with the roughly 670-subject first cohort, a separate validation cohort of over 90 different subjects was used. To predict cytomegalovirus infection status, the study brought together high-throughput TCR immunosequencing, statistical association of individual TCRs with disease status, and machine learning. A later analysis re-analyzed previously published TCR beta repertoires from 600 to 850 donors and added high-resolution HLA genotyping to study TCR occurrence patterns. The later analysis used no new phenotypic data to find candidate immune exposures, relying instead on TCR beta sequences and their occurrence across donors. In an earlier analysis of around 540 of the donors, high-throughput TCR beta sequencing was used to judge whether each TCR beta V gene segment behaved as functional or pseudogenic. Donor age, sex, ethnicity and CMV serostatus were compiled alongside the repertoire data. Genome-wide SNP genotypes for about 65% of the 666 donors were used in a later genetic analysis, which treated that subset as a discovery cohort. All discovery cohort repertoires had been generated using a single sequencing platform. HLA typing covered class I and class II loci at four-digit resolution. Typing coverage differed by locus: A, B, C, DRB1 and DQB1 were typed in roughly 620-640 donors, DQA1 in 522, DPA1 in 600 to 610, and DPB1 in roughly 470. Roughly 5 DR-DQ haplotypes were handled as single units for association and clustering, since linkage in the cohort was strong. Among under 450 genotyped donors of the cohort, an average of roughly 240,000 unique TCR beta nucleotide sequences were sequenced per donor, approximately 20% of them non-productive.

Study-level results and caveats: A group of highly shared sequence variants was considered likely to be a technical artifact of the sequencing pipeline. Specific HLA alleles were associated with over 15,000 TCR beta sequences at a false discovery rate of 0.05 in a later analysis. Most TCR sequences were observed very rarely across donors, whereas some public TCRs were present in many individuals. An association between a missense DCLRE1C variant and V-gene and J-gene trimming of TCR beta chains was found in a later genetic analysis and replicated in an independent cohort. Linkage disequilibrium might explain the correlated functional status among segregating V segments, but an unknown experimental factor could not be excluded. In the study, roughly 160 TCR beta chains were listed as associated with cytomegalovirus. The classifier was reported to diagnose cytomegalovirus status with high specificity and sensitivity in both the original cohort and the validation cohort. A later analysis found that HLA-associated TCR beta chains were more clonally expanded and had lower generation probabilities than equally common non-associated chains. Immune exposure information for the cohort was limited to CMV serostatus. Roughly uniform sequencing depth across donors was assumed in presence/absence analyses, although this assumption may not hold. A few of the identified cytomegalovirus-associated TCR beta chains were confirmed in vitro to be specific for cytomegalovirus antigens. A further reported finding was that TCR beta sequences accurately predicted the HLA-A and HLA-B alleles for most subjects in the first cohort. In a later genetic analysis, fewer N-insertions in productive TCRs were reported among donors in an Asian-associated ancestry cluster than the roughly 700-donor mean. Because HLA typing was missing for some donors at each locus, association tests included only the typed subset. Because counts were too low, roughly 18 rarely observed V segments, including chromosome 9 orphons, were left out of the earlier analysis of about 620 of the donors. Broadly in line with IMGT annotations, most TCR beta V segments showed up in productive rearrangements about 87% or about 30% of the time in an earlier analysis of several hundred of the donors. Strong co-occurrence of HLA alleles, especially DR and DQ, made assigning TCR associations to individual alleles difficult. In a later analysis, the rate of TCR association differed among HLA loci, with DRB1 alleles having the most associated TCRs and HLA-C alleles having the fewest. Only TCR beta chains were sequenced in this cohort, and the absence of alpha or paired-chain data limited detectable features. According to a later analysis, parvovirus B19, influenza, CMV and Epstein-Barr virus appeared linked to several top co-occurrence clusters. The authors suggested that the approach could potentially be generalized to other disease states and immunological phenotypes. A later analysis found that most CMV-associated TCR beta chains appeared HLA-restricted, with HLA associations seemingly driven largely by CMV exposure. Some IMGT-functional V segments, including TRBV6-2 and TRBV6-3, could not be distinguished by the 87-base-pair reads and were therefore excluded.

Via the germline V gene, CDR1 is SGHTS and CDR2 YDEGEE. V is clipped by 6 bases and J by 0 bases, and the sequence between their germline boundaries is 15 bases long. Including the terminal cysteine and phenylalanine, the CDR3 comprises 15 residues. Only CDR3 DNA is held: 45 bases, read in frame from base 1. In total, roughly 710 healthy bone marrow donors made up the cohort. At the time of sampling, all cohort members were nominally healthy, though unrecorded immune exposures were likely present. The donor was CMV seronegative and was included in the group of a few hundred seronegative cohort members. Each donor provided a peripheral blood sample, and peripheral blood mononuclear cells were used for TCR beta sequencing. Genomic DNA was extracted from the blood cell samples with the Qiagen DNeasy Blood Extraction Kit.

Sequencing used PBMCs. The receptor was isolated from a man aged 40-49 years in good health and CMV-seronegative. The V gene is TRBV5-8 and the J gene is TRBJ1-1; tentative D gene TRBD1, with 5 bases matching. CDR3 protein: CASIRHPGMNTEAFF. The DNA sequence follows: TGTGCCAGCATAAGGCACCCAGGGATGAACACTGAAGCTTTCTTT.